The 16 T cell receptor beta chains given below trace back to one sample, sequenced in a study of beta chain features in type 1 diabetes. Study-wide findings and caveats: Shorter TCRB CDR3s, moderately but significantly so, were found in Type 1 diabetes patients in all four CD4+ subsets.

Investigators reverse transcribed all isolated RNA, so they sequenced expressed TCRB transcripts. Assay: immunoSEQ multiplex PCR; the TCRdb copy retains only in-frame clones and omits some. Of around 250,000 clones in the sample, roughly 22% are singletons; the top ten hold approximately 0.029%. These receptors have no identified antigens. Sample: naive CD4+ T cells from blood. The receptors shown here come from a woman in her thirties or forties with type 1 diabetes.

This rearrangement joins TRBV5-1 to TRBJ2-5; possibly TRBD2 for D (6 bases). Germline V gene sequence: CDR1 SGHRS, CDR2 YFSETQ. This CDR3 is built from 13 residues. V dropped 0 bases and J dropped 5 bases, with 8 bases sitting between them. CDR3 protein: CASSLAGDETQYF. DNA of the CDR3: TGCGCCAGCAGCTTGGCGGGGGACGAGACCCAGTACTTC.

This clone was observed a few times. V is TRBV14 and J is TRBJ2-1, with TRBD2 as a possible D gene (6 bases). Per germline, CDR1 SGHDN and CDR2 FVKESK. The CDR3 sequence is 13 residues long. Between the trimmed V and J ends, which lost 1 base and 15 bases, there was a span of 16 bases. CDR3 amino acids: CASSQGVEGVRFF. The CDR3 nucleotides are TGTGCCAGCAGCCAAGGTGTGGAGGGAGTTCGGTTCTTC.

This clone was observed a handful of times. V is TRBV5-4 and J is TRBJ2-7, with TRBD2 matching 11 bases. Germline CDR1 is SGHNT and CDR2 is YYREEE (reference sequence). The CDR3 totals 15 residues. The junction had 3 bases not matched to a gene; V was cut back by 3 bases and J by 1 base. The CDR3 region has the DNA TGTGCCAGCAGCTCGAGACTAGCGGGGTCCTACGAGCAGTACTTC. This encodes CASSSRLAGSYEQYF. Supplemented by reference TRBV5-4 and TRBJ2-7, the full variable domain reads ETGVTQSPTHLIKTRGQQVTLRCSSQSGHNTVSWYQQALGQGPQFIFQYYREEENGRGNFPPRFSGLQFPNYSSELNVNALELDDSALYLCASSSRLAGSYEQYFGPGTRLTVT.

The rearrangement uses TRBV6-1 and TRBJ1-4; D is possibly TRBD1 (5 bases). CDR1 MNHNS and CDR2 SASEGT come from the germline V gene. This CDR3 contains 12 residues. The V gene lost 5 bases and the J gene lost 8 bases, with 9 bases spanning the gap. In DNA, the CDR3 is TGTGCCAGCAGTCAGGACACAGAAAAACTGTTTTTT. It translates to CASSQDTEKLFF.

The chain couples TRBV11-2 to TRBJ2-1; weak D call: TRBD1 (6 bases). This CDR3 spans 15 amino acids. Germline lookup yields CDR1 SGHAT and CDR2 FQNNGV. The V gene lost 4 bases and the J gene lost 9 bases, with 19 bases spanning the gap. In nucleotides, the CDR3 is TGTGCCAGCAGCTCCCCCGGGACACGGATCGGTGAGCAGTTCTTC. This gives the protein CASSSPGTRIGEQFF. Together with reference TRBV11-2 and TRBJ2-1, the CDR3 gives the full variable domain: EAGVAQSPRYKIIEKRQSVAFWCNPISGHATLYWYQQILGQGPKLLIQFQNNGVVDDSQLPKDRFSAERLKGVDSTLKIQPAKLEDSAVYLCASSSPGTRIGEQFFGPGTRLTVL.

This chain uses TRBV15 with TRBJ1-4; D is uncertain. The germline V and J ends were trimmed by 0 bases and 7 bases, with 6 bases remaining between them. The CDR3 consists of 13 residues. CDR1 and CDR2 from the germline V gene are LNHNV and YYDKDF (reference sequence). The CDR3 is CATSRETGEKLFF. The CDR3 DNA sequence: TGTGCCACCAGCAGAGAGACTGGTGAAAAACTGTTTTTT.

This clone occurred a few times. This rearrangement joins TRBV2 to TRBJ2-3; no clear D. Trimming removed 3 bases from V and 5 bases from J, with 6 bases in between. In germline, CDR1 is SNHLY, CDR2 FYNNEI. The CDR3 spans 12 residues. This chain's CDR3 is CASSENRDTQYF. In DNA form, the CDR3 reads TGTGCCAGCAGTGAGAACAGAGATACGCAGTATTTT. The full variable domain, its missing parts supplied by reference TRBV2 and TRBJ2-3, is EPEVTQTPSHQVTQMGQEVILRCVPISNHLYFYWYRQILGQKVEFLVSFYNNEISEKSEIFDDQFSVERPDGSNFTLKIRSTKLEDSAMYFCASSENRDTQYFGPGTRLTVL.

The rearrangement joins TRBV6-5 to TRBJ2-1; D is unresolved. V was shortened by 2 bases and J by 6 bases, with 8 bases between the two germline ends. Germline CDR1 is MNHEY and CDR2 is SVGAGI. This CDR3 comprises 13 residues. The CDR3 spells CASSYESGNEQFF. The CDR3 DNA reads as TGTGCCAGCAGTTACGAGTCGGGCAATGAGCAGTTCTTC.

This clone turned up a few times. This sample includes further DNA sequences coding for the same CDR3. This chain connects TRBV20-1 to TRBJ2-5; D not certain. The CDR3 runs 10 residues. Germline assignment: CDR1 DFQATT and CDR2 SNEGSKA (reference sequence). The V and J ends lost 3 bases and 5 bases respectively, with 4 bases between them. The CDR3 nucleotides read TGCAGTGCTAGCCTCGAGACCCAGTACTTC. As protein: CSASLETQYF.

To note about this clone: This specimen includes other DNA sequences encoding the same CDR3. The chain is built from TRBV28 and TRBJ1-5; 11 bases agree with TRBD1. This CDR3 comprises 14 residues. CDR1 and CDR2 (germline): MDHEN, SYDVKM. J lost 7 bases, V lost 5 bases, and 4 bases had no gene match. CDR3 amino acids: CASSRTGGGQPQHF. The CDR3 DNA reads TGTGCCAGCAGTAGGACAGGGGGCGGACAGCCCCAGCATTTT.

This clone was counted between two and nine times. For the CDR3, the DNA is TGTGCCAGCAGCGCGGGACAGGGGGCCTATGGCTACACCTTC. It yields the protein CASSAGQGAYGYTF. The chain has TRBV9 and TRBJ1-2, with 12 bases lining up with TRBD1. CDR3 length equals 14 residues. The germline CDR1 and CDR2 sequences are SGDLS and YYNGEE. Trimming removed 3 bases from V and 4 bases from J; junction bases left unmatched: 1.

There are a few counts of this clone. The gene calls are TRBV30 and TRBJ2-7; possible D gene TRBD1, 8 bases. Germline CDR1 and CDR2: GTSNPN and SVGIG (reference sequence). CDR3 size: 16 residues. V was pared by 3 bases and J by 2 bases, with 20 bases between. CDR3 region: CAWRGGDRGLTYEQYF. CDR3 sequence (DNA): TGTGCCTGGAGGGGTGGCGACAGGGGACTAACCTACGAGCAGTACTTC.

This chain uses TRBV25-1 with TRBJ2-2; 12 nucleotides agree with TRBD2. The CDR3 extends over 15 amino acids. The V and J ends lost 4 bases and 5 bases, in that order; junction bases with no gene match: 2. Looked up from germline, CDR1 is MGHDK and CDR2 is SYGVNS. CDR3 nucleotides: TGTGCCAGCAGTGTGGGACTAGCGGGTACCGGGGAGCTGTTTTTT. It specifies CASSVGLAGTGELFF.

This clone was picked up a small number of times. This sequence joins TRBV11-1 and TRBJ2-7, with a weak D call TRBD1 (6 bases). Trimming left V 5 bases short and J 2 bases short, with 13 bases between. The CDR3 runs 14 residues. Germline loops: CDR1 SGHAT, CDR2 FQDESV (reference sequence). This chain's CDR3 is CASSPRTVPYEQYF. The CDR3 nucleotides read TGTGCCAGCAGCCCCCGGACAGTCCCCTACGAGCAGTACTTC.

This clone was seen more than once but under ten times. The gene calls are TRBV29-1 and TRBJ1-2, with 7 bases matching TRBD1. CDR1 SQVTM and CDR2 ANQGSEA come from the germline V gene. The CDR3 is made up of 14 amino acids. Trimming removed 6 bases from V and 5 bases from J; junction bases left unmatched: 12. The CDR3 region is CSVLIESGGYGYTF. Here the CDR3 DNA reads TGCAGCGTCCTAATAGAGTCAGGGGGGTATGGCTACACCTTC. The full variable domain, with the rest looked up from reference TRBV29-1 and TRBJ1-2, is SAVISQKPSRDICQRGTSLTIQCQVDSQVTMMFWYRQQPGQSLTLIATANQGSEATYESGFVIDKFPISRPNLTFSTLTVSNMSPEDSSIYLCSVLIESGGYGYTFGSGTRLTVV.

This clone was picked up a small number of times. Here the CDR3 reads CASSPDRVSEQYF. The DNA of the CDR3 is TGTGCCAGCTCACCAGACAGGGTCTCCGAGCAGTACTTC. V gene TRBV18 combines with J gene TRBJ2-7; 7 bases map to TRBD1. V lost 2 bases and J lost 6; bases outside the gene matches: 4. Germline V gene lookup returns CDR1 KGHSH and CDR2 LQKENI. The CDR3 loop spans 13 amino acids.